The 29 T cell receptor beta chains below were found in one sample sequenced in a study of response to subunit inactivated influenza vaccine. A single record per CDR3 protein comes from TCRdb applying MiXCR to the RT-PCR reads. The sample lists under 850,000 distinct CDR3 sequences, 18% occurring once. The starting material was PBMCs from blood, obtained 4 to 6 days after vaccination. These receptors were obtained from a man between 50 and 59 years old who received an inactivated influenza vaccine.

The table lists this clonotype with a few counts. The rearrangement links TRBV6-1 to TRBJ2-3, with TRBD2 as a possible D gene (5 bases). This CDR3 region has 17 residues. V was shortened by 6 bases and J by 6 bases, with 25 bases between the two germline ends. Germline lookup yields CDR1 MNHNS and CDR2 SASEGT. CDR3 DNA: TGTGCCAGCAGCCAGGTGGGATCACCCGCGGGCGTGGATACGCAGTATTTT. Translating it yields CASSQVGSPAGVDTQYF.

The chain combines TRBV29-1 with TRBJ2-5; 8 nucleotides match TRBD2. Germline trimming cut 4 bases from V and 5 bases from J; bases unmatched to any gene: 6. The CDR3 extends over 13 amino acids. CDR1 is SQVTM and CDR2 is ANQGSEA in the germline V gene. The CDR3 loop reads CSVAAGVTETQYF. The CDR3 nucleotides are TGCAGCGTTGCAGCGGGAGTCACTGAGACCCAGTACTTC.

This sequence joins TRBV7-9 and TRBJ1-3, with 7 bases that match TRBD1. This CDR3 spans 15 amino acids. V trimming: 5 bases; J trimming: 0 bases; junction bases outside the gene matches: 4. Germline V gives CDR1 SEHNR, CDR2 FQNEAQ (reference sequence). Written as DNA, the CDR3 is TGTGCCAGCAGCCCTTGGGACAGCTCTGGAAACACCATATATTTT. It yields the protein CASSPWDSSGNTIYF.

The chain combines TRBV5-6 with TRBJ2-7, with D tentatively TRBD2 (5 bases). CDR1 and CDR2 from the germline V gene are SGHDT and YYEEEE. The CDR3 runs 14 residues. Between the trimmed V and J ends, which lost 1 base and 0 bases, there was a span of 8 bases. The CDR3 sequence is CASSLYGVSYEQYF. Here the CDR3 DNA reads TGTGCCAGCAGCTTGTACGGGGTCTCCTACGAGCAGTACTTC. The variable domain in full, with the rest retrieved from reference TRBV5-6 and TRBJ2-7, is DAGVTQSPTHLIKTRGQQVTLRCSPKSGHDTVSWYQQALGQGPQFIFQYYEEEERQRGNFPDRFSGHQFPNYSSELNVNALLLGDSALYLCASSLYGVSYEQYFGPGTRLTVT.

The chain is built from TRBV20-1 and TRBJ2-3; D might be TRBD2 (6 bases). Looked up from germline, CDR1 is DFQATT and CDR2 is SNEGSKA (reference sequence). The CDR3 has 14 amino acids. The V and J ends lost 2 bases and 6 bases respectively, with 15 bases between them. CDR3 nucleotide sequence: TGCAGTGCTAGAATGGCGGGGCCGTGGGATACGCAGTATTTT. This encodes CSARMAGPWDTQYF.

This clonotype occurred a few times. The V and J genes are TRBV20-1 and TRBJ2-3; 9 bases agree with TRBD1. CDR3 length: 15 residues. Germline lookup yields CDR1 DFQATT and CDR2 SNEGSKA (reference sequence). J was trimmed by 2 bases and V by 6 bases; bases with no gene match: 9. CDR3 DNA sequence: TGCAGTGCACAGGGGGCTCCCCCGAACACAGATACGCAGTATTTT. It translates to CSAQGAPPNTDTQYF.

This clonotype showed up many times. The rearrangement joins TRBV5-1 to TRBJ1-2; 7 bases map to TRBD1. The CDR3 loop spans 14 amino acids. Germline V CDR1 and CDR2: SGHRS, YFSETQ. The V gene end was trimmed by 4 bases and the J gene end by 1 base; junction bases not matched to a gene: 4. CDR3: CASSTGQNNYGYTF. CDR3 DNA sequence: TGCGCCAGCAGCACGGGACAGAATAACTATGGCTACACCTTC.

This clonotype was found a few times. The gene calls are TRBV11-2 and TRBJ2-1, with 10 bases fitting TRBD2. The CDR3 length is 15 residues. V shed 1 base and J 6 bases; nucleotides not matched to a gene: 3. The germline V gene encodes CDR1 SGHAT and CDR2 FQNNGV. CDR3 amino acids: CASSLVAGGSNEQFF. The CDR3 DNA follows: TGTGCCAGCAGCTTAGTAGCGGGAGGAAGCAATGAGCAGTTCTTC.

This clonotype was found a few times. The chain couples TRBV7-2 to TRBJ2-7; 9 bases agree with TRBD1. CDR1 and CDR2 (germline): SGHTA, FQGNSA. The ends lost 3 bases at V and 3 bases at J; junction bases unmatched: 6. The CDR3 is 15 amino acids. The CDR3 region is CASSLGTGKGYEQYF. As DNA, the CDR3 is TGTGCCAGCAGCTTGGGGACAGGGAAGGGCTACGAGCAGTACTTC.

The CDR3 spells CASSLAGTGESEQYF. The DNA of the CDR3 is TGCGCCAGCAGCTTGGCCGGGACAGGGGAATCCGAGCAGTACTTC. The chain carries TRBV5-1 and TRBJ2-7, with TRBD1 matching over 10 bases. The junction had 6 bases not matched to a gene; V was cut back by 0 bases and J by 6 bases. The germline V gene encodes CDR1 SGHRS and CDR2 YFSETQ. The length of the CDR3 is 15 residues.

V and J are TRBV28 and TRBJ2-1; D gene unclear. The CDR3 is 15 residues long. The V and J ends lost 5 bases and 6 bases respectively, with 17 bases between them. In germline, CDR1 is MDHEN, CDR2 SYDVKM. As DNA, the CDR3 is TGTGCCAGCAGTGGGATCGGTGGGCGGCTCAATGAGCAGTTCTTC. Translating gives CASSGIGGRLNEQFF.

The V and J genes are TRBV20-1 and TRBJ2-7; D assignment may be TRBD1 or TRBD2 (5 bases each). CDR3 length equals 14 residues. V lost 5 bases and J lost 0, with 14 bases in between. Germline CDR1 and CDR2: DFQATT and SNEGSKA (reference sequence). The CDR3 DNA follows: TGCAGTGCTCACGGGGCAACCAGCTCCTACGAGCAGTACTTC. This sequence encodes CSAHGATSSYEQYF.

The rearrangement links TRBV4-1 to TRBJ2-7; 8 bases map to TRBD1. This CDR3 spans 16 amino acids. Germline V gene data show CDR1 as MGHRA and CDR2 as YSYEKL. With V trimmed by 2 bases and J by 2 bases, 8 bases remained unmatched. CDR3 protein: CASSQTGGLSPYEQYF. The CDR3 DNA reads as TGCGCCAGCAGCCAAACAGGGGGACTTTCCCCCTACGAGCAGTACTTC.

The rearrangement uses TRBV10-3 and TRBJ2-7; D not resolved. Germline V gives CDR1 ENHRY, CDR2 SYGVKD. V was shortened by 2 bases and J by 2 bases, with 19 bases between the two germline ends. CDR3 length: 17 amino acids. This CDR3 reads CAISESSVGRAAYEQYF. The CDR3 DNA follows: TGTGCCATCAGTGAGAGCTCCGTCGGCAGAGCAGCCTACGAGCAGTACTTC.

The chain recombines TRBV4-3 with TRBJ1-5; 7 positions agree with TRBD1. The junction had 10 bases not matched to a gene; V was cut back by 4 bases and J by 1 base. CDR1 is LGHNA and CDR2 is YSLEER in the germline V gene. The length of the CDR3 is 17 residues. CDR3 loop: CASSPEDRERSNQPQHF. The CDR3 DNA reads TGCGCCAGCAGCCCTGAAGACAGGGAAAGGAGCAATCAGCCCCAGCATTTT.

This clonotype showed up just a few times. This rearrangement joins TRBV5-5 to TRBJ1-6; D possibly corresponds to TRBD1 (6 bases). Germline loops: CDR1 SGHKS, CDR2 YYEKEE (reference sequence). This CDR3 comprises 15 residues. V shed 4 bases and J shed 4 bases, with 12 bases lying between them. CDR3 loop: CASSIQGTYNSPLHF. The CDR3 DNA follows: TGTGCCAGCAGCATACAGGGAACTTATAATTCACCCCTCCACTTT.

This clonotype came up a few times. The chain combines TRBV9 with TRBJ2-1; TRBD2 aligns across 11 bases. Germline lookup yields CDR1 SGDLS and CDR2 YYNGEE. The CDR3 has 15 amino acids. V was pared by 1 base and J by 6 bases, with 3 bases of the junction left unmatched. CDR3 region: CASSVLAGGLNEQFF. CDR3 sequence (DNA): TGTGCCAGCAGCGTATTAGCGGGGGGGCTCAATGAGCAGTTCTTC.

V is TRBV12-3 or TRBV12-4 and J is TRBJ1-2, with TRBD1 matching 7 bases. The V segment lost 1 base and the J segment 5 bases; nucleotides outside the gene matches: 13. CDR3 size: 17 residues. The DNA of the CDR3 is TGTGCCAGCAGTTTAGGCAGCCCGGGACAGAGGGGATATGGCTACACCTTC. It translates to CASSLGSPGQRGYGYTF.

The chain carries TRBV5-1 and TRBJ2-5, with D tentatively TRBD1 (5 bases). The CDR3 spans 15 residues. Germline V gene lookup returns CDR1 SGHRS and CDR2 YFSETQ. V lost 5 bases, J lost 1 base, and 15 bases lay in between. The CDR3 protein is CASSFWGRTQETQYF. DNA for the CDR3: TGCGCCAGCAGTTTCTGGGGCAGGACCCAAGAGACCCAGTACTTC.

The chain uses TRBV9 and TRBJ1-1, with unresolved D. CDR1 and CDR2 from the germline V gene are SGDLS and YYNGEE. V gave up 0 bases and J gave up 6 bases, with 6 bases separating them. CDR3 length: 12 amino acids. The CDR3 DNA follows: TGTGCCAGCAGCGTAGTGCAGTCTGAAGCTTTCTTT. It translates to CASSVVQSEAFF.

V gene TRBV5-4 combines with J gene TRBJ2-2, with D maybe TRBD1 (5 bases). The CDR3 is made up of 19 amino acids. Germline values: CDR1 SGHNT, CDR2 YYREEE (reference sequence). With 1 base removed from V and 0 bases from J, the gap between germline ends came to 19 bases. CDR3 region: CASSLSVTAYSANTGELFF. The CDR3, as DNA: TGTGCCAGCAGCTTGAGCGTGACAGCATATTCCGCGAACACCGGGGAGCTGTTTTTT.

This clonotype showed up many times. At one boundary the junction diverges from the germline segment, which might be a read error. The rearrangement uses TRBV5-1 and TRBJ1-1; maybe TRBD1 (5 bases). The CDR3 loop spans 14 amino acids. The germline gives CDR1 SGHRS, CDR2 YFSETQ. The CDR3 is CASSLDGGNTEAFF. The CDR3, as DNA: TGTGCCAGCAGCTTGGACGGGGGGAACACTGAAGCTTTCTTT.

The chain has TRBV20-1 and TRBJ2-3; 14 bases are a match to TRBD2. CDR3 size: 14 residues. Germline V gene data show CDR1 as DFQATT and CDR2 as SNEGSKA (reference sequence). J was trimmed by 5 bases and V by 4 bases; bases with no gene match: 2. CDR3 residues: CSAIGTSGGDTQYF. DNA for the CDR3: TGCAGTGCTATCGGGACTAGCGGGGGAGATACGCAGTATTTT.

This sequence joins TRBV4-3 and TRBJ2-7; no reliable D call. The germline V and J ends were trimmed by 0 bases and 4 bases, with 10 bases remaining between them. The length of the CDR3 is 14 residues. Germline V gives CDR1 LGHNA, CDR2 YSLEER. CDR3 coding DNA: TGCGCCAGCAGCCAAGAGCACGAAGGGTACGAGCAGTACTTC. This encodes CASSQEHEGYEQYF.

At least ten counts were recorded for this clonotype. The V gene is TRBV6-1, the J gene TRBJ2-1; D may be TRBD1 (5 bases). The CDR3 sequence is 14 residues long. V was pared by 6 bases and J by 3 bases, with 12 bases between. Germline V gives CDR1 MNHNS, CDR2 SASEGT. The CDR3 bases are TGTGCCAGCAGAATAAGGGGATTCTACAATGAGCAGTTCTTC. As protein: CASRIRGFYNEQFF.

The chain is built from TRBV27 and TRBJ2-7, with unresolved D. This CDR3 is built from 15 residues. CDR1 is MNHEY and CDR2 is SMNVEV in the germline V gene (reference sequence). Trimming left V 2 bases short and J 0 bases short, with 11 bases between. CDR3 sequence reads: CASSLRAPSSYEQYF. The CDR3 bases are TGTGCCAGCAGTTTAAGGGCTCCTAGCTCCTACGAGCAGTACTTC.

The rearrangement uses TRBV11-2 and TRBJ2-1; D perhaps matches TRBD1 (5 bases). The CDR3 has 14 residues. Germline lookup yields CDR1 SGHAT and CDR2 FQNNGV. Trimming removed 5 bases from V and 6 bases from J, with 14 bases in between. CDR3 sequence reads: CASSGDGQGNEQFF. The CDR3 DNA sequence: TGTGCCAGCAGCGGAGACGGGCAGGGCAATGAGCAGTTCTTC. The full variable domain, in which reference TRBV11-2 and TRBJ2-1 provide the parts outside the CDR3, is EAGVAQSPRYKIIEKRQSVAFWCNPISGHATLYWYQQILGQGPKLLIQFQNNGVVDDSQLPKDRFSAERLKGVDSTLKIQPAKLEDSAVYLCASSGDGQGNEQFFGPGTRLTVL.

The V call is TRBV20-1, the J call TRBJ1-5; maybe TRBD1 (6 bases). This CDR3 is 15 amino acids long. Trimming cost V 5 bases and J 2 bases, with 16 bases left between them. Germline CDR1 is DFQATT and CDR2 is SNEGSKA (reference sequence). Here the CDR3 reads CSAREGHLRNQPQHF. The CDR3 coding sequence is TGCAGTGCTCGGGAGGGACACCTTCGCAATCAGCCCCAGCATTTT.

This clonotype was seen only a few times. The rearrangement uses TRBV20-1 and TRBJ2-1; D is unclear. The CDR3 is 15 amino acids. Germline V gene lookup returns CDR1 DFQATT and CDR2 SNEGSKA (reference sequence). Trimming stripped 1 base from V and 0 bases from J, with 10 bases between. Here the CDR3 reads CSARAVRLSYNEQFF. The CDR3 nucleotides are TGCAGTGCTAGAGCGGTGAGACTCTCCTACAATGAGCAGTTCTTC.